Here is one T cell receptor beta chain with its context. The antigen is undetermined. This entry comes from a study of immune evolution from preneoplasia to lung adenocarcinoma. Study outcomes and limitations: Normal lung had the highest top T cell clone frequencies. Normal lung had highest clonality; later lesions appeared denser, more diverse.

Germline-derived CDR1 and CDR2 are MNHNS and SASEGT. There are 15 residues in the CDR3. Deletions cut 2 bases from V and 4 bases from J, with 14 bases between. Between the mid-2010s and the late 2010s, patients underwent resection in Japan or China. Clones were read by immunoSEQ multiplex PCR, and TCRdb kept only the in-frame ones, dropping some. The table lists over 13,000 clones, 75% to 85% of them singletons. The sequenced sample was FFPE minimally invasive lung adenocarcinoma tissue. This clonotype was obtained from a person aged 65 to 79 with lung adenocarcinoma. The V call is TRBV6-1, the J call TRBJ1-2, with D unclear. CDR3 amino acids: CASSESRSVLYGYTF. DNA of the CDR3: TGTGCCAGCAGTGAAAGCCGCTCCGTACTCTATGGCTACACCTTC.